This T cell receptor beta chain was captured by sequencing in a study of beta chain features in type 1 diabetes. Points from the study as a whole: Type 1 diabetes patients had VDJ junctions that carried fewer insertions and more deletions. People with Type 1 diabetes carried modestly yet significantly shorter TCRB CDR3s in all four CD4+ subsets. In comparison with healthy donors, patients had naive, central memory and Treg TCRB repertoires that appeared more similar.

Germline V gene data show CDR1 as LNHNV and CDR2 as YYDKDF (reference sequence). The CDR3 has 16 amino acids. Trimming stripped 3 bases from V and 11 bases from J, with 25 bases between. Central memory, naive, regulatory and stem cell-like memory CD4+ cells were sorted by CD45RO/CCR7/CD25/CD127/CD95/CD27. Every isolated RNA sample was fully reverse transcribed, so sequencing captured expressed TCRB transcripts. Read counts averaged approximately 3.5 million for samples of naive, central memory and regulatory T cells. TCRdb's copy holds only in-frame clones and misses some; the assay was immunoSEQ multiplex PCR. In the table there are some 150,000 clones, about 13% of which are singletons. Concerning this clone: As yet, its antigen is unknown.

The genes are TRBV15 and TRBJ2-5, with D possibly being TRBD1 or TRBD2 (6 bases each). This TCR derives from a man in his late teens or twenties with type 1 diabetes. Material for sequencing was central memory CD4+ T cells from blood. CDR3 protein: CATSRTEGTPSEEQYF. In DNA, the CDR3 is TGTGCCACCAGCAGGACGGAGGGGACACCCTCTGAGGAGCAGTACTTC.